Presented here are 29 T cell receptor beta chains from one specimen sequenced in a study of regulatory T cells in long-lasting Graves disease. As for time point: newly diagnosed GD, antithyroid drugs for less than 3 months. PBMC RNA was the source of the TCR library. Arm-PCR of CDR3 regions and iRepertoire HTBI primers were used to build TCR beta libraries. One entry per CDR3 protein results from TCRdb running MiXCR on the multiplex PCR reads. Of a few hundred thousand distinct CDR3 sequences in the sample, approximately 12% are singletons; the top ten hold approximately 20%. The same specimen was also included in a second study, on T cells in Graves' hyperthyroidism and ophthalmopathy.

The material sequenced was peripheral blood mononuclear cells (PBMCs), taken at new diagnosis, from a patient treated with antithyroid drugs. All receptors derive from a woman aged 18-29 years with Graves disease.

This clonotype occurred a few times. The V call is TRBV10-3, the J call TRBJ2-1; unclear D gene. Trimming removed 0 bases from V and 9 bases from J, with 9 bases in between. Germline CDR1 ENHRY, CDR2 SYGVKD. The CDR3 runs 13 residues. The CDR3 spells CAISESGFGEQFF. DNA of the CDR3: TGTGCCATCAGTGAGTCTGGGTTTGGTGAGCAGTTCTTC.

Many counts were recorded for this clonotype. The rearrangement uses TRBV5-4 and TRBJ2-7, with D perhaps given as TRBD1 or TRBD2 (6 bases each). Germline CDR1 is SGHNT and CDR2 is YYREEE (reference sequence). Trimming took off 2 bases at V and 7 bases at J, with 7 bases between the two ends. The CDR3 length is 11 residues. CDR3 DNA sequence: TGTGCCAGCAGCTTAGGGGGGGAGCAGTACGTC. It is translated as CASSLGGEQYV.

This clonotype was counted between two and nine times. CDR3 sequence reads: CSARGSLGTGLLLETQYF. As DNA, the CDR3 is TGCAGTGCTAGGGGTTCTTTGGGGACAGGGCTTTTGCTGGAGACCCAGTACTTC. The V call is TRBV20-1, the J call TRBJ2-5, with TRBD1 matching 9 bases. Germline CDR1 and CDR2: DFQATT and SNEGSKA (reference sequence). V gave up 3 bases and J gave up 5 bases; unmatched junction bases: 19. The CDR3 spans 18 residues.

This clonotype was detected many times. CDR3 DNA: TGTGCCAGCAGCTTAAATGGCTGGACTAGCGGTTACAATGAGCAGTTCTTC. Protein product: CASSLNGWTSGYNEQFF. The chain recombines TRBV7-3 with TRBJ2-1, with 10 positions matching TRBD2. The germline CDR1 and CDR2 sequences are SGHTA and FQGTGA. The CDR3 is 17 residues long. J lost 4 bases, V lost 1 base, and 7 bases had no gene match.

Points on this clonotype: A clone one base away is much larger, so this may be a read error. The gene calls are TRBV6-6 and TRBJ2-3; D is uncertain. V lost 0 bases, J lost 0 bases, and 7 bases lay in between. The CDR3 length is 15 residues. Germline CDR1 MNHNY, CDR2 SVGAGI (reference sequence). The CDR3 sequence: CASSYSRSSTDTQYF. In nucleotides, the CDR3 is TGTGCCAGCAGTTACTCGAGGTCTAGCACAGATACGCAGTATTTT.

There are many counts of this clonotype. The chain recombines TRBV14 with TRBJ1-1; no clear D. Per germline, CDR1 SGHDN and CDR2 FVKESK. The CDR3 covers 17 residues. V lost 1 base and J lost 0, with 15 bases in between. CDR3 in DNA: TGTGCCAGCAGCCAAGGGGTATGGCGTCTATTGAACACTGAAGCTTTCTTT. Encoded protein: CASSQGVWRLLNTEAFF.

V is TRBV24-1 and J is TRBJ2-3, with 7 bases fitting TRBD1. The length of the CDR3 is 15 residues. Unmatched junction bases numbered 5, after V lost 2 bases and J lost 4 bases. The germline V gene has CDR1 KGHDR and CDR2 SFDVKD. CDR3 sequence: CATSDSTGWADTQYF. Here the CDR3 DNA reads TGTGCCACCAGTGATTCGACAGGGTGGGCAGATACGCAGTATTTT.

This clonotype was observed many times. V is TRBV7-2 and J is TRBJ2-1, with a weak D call TRBD2 (7 bases). The CDR3 extends over 17 amino acids. V lost 1 base and J lost 8, with 21 bases in between. Germline-derived CDR1 and CDR2 are SGHTA and FQGNSA. The CDR3 sequence is CASSLEGDGGREDEQFF. CDR3 coding DNA: TGTGCCAGCAGCTTAGAGGGGGATGGCGGGAGAGAGGATGAGCAGTTCTTC.

This clonotype was observed many times. The chain joins TRBV12-3 or TRBV12-4 to TRBJ2-1; D is ambiguous. V gave up 8 bases and J gave up 0 bases, with 5 bases separating them. CDR3 length: 12 residues. The CDR3 loop is CASEDSYNEQFF. DNA for the CDR3: TGTGCCAGCGAGGACTCCTACAATGAGCAGTTCTTC.

This clonotype was detected a few times. The V and J genes are TRBV7-9 and TRBJ1-2; 7 bases line up with TRBD1. Germline V gene lookup returns CDR1 SEHNR and CDR2 FQNEAQ (reference sequence). V was clipped by 3 bases and J by 6 bases; unmatched bases: 10. CDR3 length equals 15 residues. Here the CDR3 DNA reads TGTGCCAGCAGCTTTAGCGAGACAGGGTTGCATGGCTACACCTTC. This translates into CASSFSETGLHGYTF. The whole variable domain, filled in from reference TRBV7-9 and TRBJ1-2, reads DTGVSQNPRHKITKRGQNVTFRCDPISEHNRLYWYRQTLGQGPEFLTYFQNEAQLEKSRLLSDRFSAERPKGSFSTLEIQRTEQGDSAMYLCASSFSETGLHGYTFGSGTRLTVV.

As to this clonotype: Since a much larger clone is just one base distant, this may be a read error. The chain has TRBV28 and TRBJ2-5, with a possible D match to TRBD1 (5 bases). Judging by the DNA end, TRBJ2-7 fits better; the J call may be wrong. The CDR3 covers 14 residues. CDR1 is MDHEN, CDR2 SYDVKM, per germline. The CDR3 loop reads CASSITGWMGEQYF. CDR3 nucleotide sequence: TGTGCCAGCAGTATCACAGGCTGGATGGGCGAGCAGTACTTC.

There are many counts of this clonotype. The J gene is TRBJ2-7, the V gene TRBV28; D assignment may be TRBD1 or TRBD2 (6 bases each). CDR1 and CDR2 (germline): MDHEN, SYDVKM. V lost 3 bases and J 2 bases, leaving 11 bases between the germline ends. The CDR3 contains 14 residues. The CDR3 here is CASSFKGGAYEQYF. The CDR3 nucleotides are TGTGCCAGCAGTTTTAAGGGGGGCGCCTACGAGCAGTACTTC.

This clonotype was picked up many times. The chain links TRBV20-1 to TRBJ1-1, with 8 bases matching TRBD1. The junction had 5 bases not matched to a gene; V was cut back by 6 bases and J by 2 bases. In germline, CDR1 is DFQATT, CDR2 SNEGSKA (reference sequence). The CDR3 covers 13 residues. As DNA, the CDR3 is TGCAGTGCCAGGACAGGGTTAAACACTGAAGCTTTCTTT. Protein: CSARTGLNTEAFF.

This clonotype was seen repeatedly, ten times or more. The chain carries TRBV18 and TRBJ2-7; no reliable D call. This CDR3 contains 12 residues. Germline V gives CDR1 KGHSH, CDR2 LQKENI. V was pared by 3 bases and J by 4 bases, with 7 bases between. Here the CDR3 DNA reads TGTGCCAGCTCACCCACAGAGTACGAGCAGTACTTC. This encodes CASSPTEYEQYF.

Ten or more counts support this clonotype. The chain combines TRBV12-3 or TRBV12-4 with TRBJ2-7; the D is unclear. The CDR3 runs to 12 residues. With 7 bases removed from V and 5 bases from J, the gap between germline ends came to 12 bases. CDR3 residues: CASNQDPHEQYF. CDR3 DNA sequence: TGTGCCAGCAATCAGGACCCCCACGAGCAGTACTTC.

Only a few counts were recorded for this clonotype. The chain employs TRBV20-1 and TRBJ1-5; D uncertain. CDR1 is DFQATT and CDR2 is SNEGSKA in the germline V gene (reference sequence). The CDR3 is made up of 14 amino acids. V shed 0 bases and J shed 0 bases, with 6 bases lying between them. The CDR3 spells CSARDRGSNQPQHF. In nucleotides, the CDR3 is TGCAGTGCTAGAGATCGGGGTAGCAATCAGCCCCAGCATTTT.

This clonotype was observed at least ten times. The chain couples TRBV6-2 or TRBV6-3 to TRBJ1-1; D perhaps matches TRBD1 (5 bases). This CDR3 is built from 12 residues. Between the trimmed V and J ends, which lost 6 bases and 6 bases, there was a span of 11 bases. Germline CDR1 and CDR2: MNHEY and SVGEGT. The CDR3 sequence: CASRTASSEAFF. The CDR3 DNA sequence: TGTGCCAGCAGGACAGCCTCGTCTGAAGCTTTCTTT.

This clonotype was seen repeatedly, ten times or more. The chain recombines TRBV20-1 with TRBJ2-5; 7 positions match TRBD1. V gave up 6 bases and J gave up 2 bases; unmatched junction bases: 6. There are 13 residues in the CDR3. CDR1 and CDR2 (germline): DFQATT, SNEGSKA (reference sequence). This chain's CDR3 is CSAVTGDQETQYF. The CDR3 DNA sequence: TGCAGTGCCGTAACAGGGGATCAAGAGACCCAGTACTTC.

This clonotype has only a few counts. J is TRBJ1-2 and V is TRBV6-1; no clear D. Germline values: CDR1 MNHNS, CDR2 SASEGT. Trimming took 6 bases from V and 2 from J, leaving 13 bases between them. This CDR3 contains 14 residues. The CDR3 region is CASSLRGGNYGYTF. CDR3 coding DNA: TGTGCCAGCAGCCTGCGGGGAGGGAACTATGGCTACACCTTC.

This clonotype was observed many times. The chain is built from TRBV28 and TRBJ1-6, with D perhaps matching TRBD1 (6 bases). The CDR3 is 15 amino acids. CDR1 is MDHEN, CDR2 SYDVKM, per germline. The V and J ends lost 6 bases and 8 bases respectively, with 17 bases between them. The chain's CDR3 is CASSRGGGVDSPLHF. CDR3 DNA: TGTGCCAGCAGCAGAGGGGGGGGTGTGGATTCACCCCTCCACTTT.

This clonotype was seen repeatedly, ten times or more. The chain employs TRBV9 and TRBJ2-1; 9 nucleotides match TRBD2. The CDR3 length is 16 residues. V shed 4 bases and J 7 bases; nucleotides not matched to a gene: 12. The germline CDR1 and CDR2 sequences are SGDLS and YYNGEE. CDR3 loop: CASSNPAGGPENEQFF. CDR3 sequence (DNA): TGTGCCAGCAGCAACCCCGCGGGAGGGCCAGAGAATGAGCAGTTCTTC.

This clonotype was recorded many times. The chain has TRBV12-3 or TRBV12-4 and TRBJ1-1; D is unclear. V lost 5 bases and J 4 bases, leaving 17 bases between the germline ends. The CDR3 extends over 15 amino acids. The CDR3 reads CASSLRAPSSTEAFF. The CDR3 coding sequence is TGTGCCAGCAGTCTACGGGCCCCTTCGAGCACTGAAGCTTTCTTT.

This clonotype was seen at least ten times. This rearrangement joins TRBV20-1 to TRBJ2-1; D may be TRBD1 or TRBD2 (5 bases each). This CDR3 contains 15 residues. Germline V gene data show CDR1 as DFQATT and CDR2 as SNEGSKA (reference sequence). V was cut by 6 bases and J by 5 bases, with 20 bases left in between. CDR3 sequence reads: CSATNFRDRNNEQFF. CDR3 coding DNA: TGCAGTGCCACAAATTTCCGGGACCGAAACAATGAGCAGTTCTTC.

At least ten counts were recorded for this clonotype. The chain recombines TRBV2 with TRBJ1-2; D remains unclear. CDR1 is SNHLY, CDR2 FYNNEI, per germline. The ends were cut back, 7 bases at V and 4 bases at J, with 16 bases in the middle. This CDR3 region has 14 residues. CDR3 nucleotide sequence: TGTGCCAGCACCCCGATTGGTGGTGGCTATGGCTACACCTTC. Translated: CASTPIGGGYGYTF.

The rearrangement links TRBV19 to TRBJ2-1, with D perhaps TRBD2 (7 bases). CDR1 LNHDA and CDR2 SQIVND come from the germline V gene (reference sequence). CDR3 size: 16 residues. The germline V and J ends were trimmed by 7 bases and 5 bases, with 21 bases remaining between them. CDR3 sequence reads: CASKIGGEERNNEQFF. The CDR3 DNA follows: TGTGCCAGTAAAATAGGGGGGGAAGAACGAAACAATGAGCAGTTCTTC.

This clonotype was seen many times. The gene calls are TRBV7-6 and TRBJ2-1, with 9 bases that match TRBD1. Looked up from germline, CDR1 is SGHVS and CDR2 is FNYEAQ. V shed 5 bases, J shed 7 bases, and the junction held 12 bases outside the gene matches. This CDR3 comprises 16 residues. CDR3 sequence: CASSAHRDRVFNEQFF. The CDR3 region has the DNA TGTGCCAGCAGCGCACACCGGGACAGGGTCTTTAATGAGCAGTTCTTC.

This clonotype was counted ten times or more. The chain couples TRBV7-6 to TRBJ2-2; TRBD1 matches at 8 bases. Germline V CDR1 and CDR2: SGHVS, FNYEAQ. CDR3 length equals 18 residues. Trimming removed 4 bases from V and 3 bases from J; junction bases left unmatched: 13. Here the CDR3 DNA reads TGTGCCAGCAGCTATTCAACCTCAGGGGGCACATACACCGGGGAGCTGTTTTTT. The encoded protein is CASSYSTSGGTYTGELFF.

At least ten counts were recorded for this clonotype. The chain carries TRBV20-1 and TRBJ2-1, with TRBD2 matching over 14 bases. Germline V gives CDR1 DFQATT, CDR2 SNEGSKA (reference sequence). This CDR3 has 16 amino acids. The V gene end was trimmed by 5 bases and the J gene end by 5 bases; junction bases not matched to a gene: 8. The CDR3 loop is CSAQHPGLAGDNEQFF. As DNA, the CDR3 is TGCAGTGCTCAGCATCCGGGACTAGCGGGGGACAATGAGCAGTTCTTC.

At least ten counts were recorded for this clonotype. The V call is TRBV27, the J call TRBJ1-6, with a weak D call TRBD1 (6 bases). Germline assignment: CDR1 MNHEY and CDR2 SMNVEV (reference sequence). The ends were cut back, 5 bases at V and 2 bases at J, with 13 bases in the middle. This CDR3 has 16 amino acids. The CDR3 sequence: CASSPLPGAYNSPLHF. The CDR3, as DNA: TGTGCCAGCAGTCCGCTCCCAGGGGCCTATAATTCACCCCTCCACTTT.